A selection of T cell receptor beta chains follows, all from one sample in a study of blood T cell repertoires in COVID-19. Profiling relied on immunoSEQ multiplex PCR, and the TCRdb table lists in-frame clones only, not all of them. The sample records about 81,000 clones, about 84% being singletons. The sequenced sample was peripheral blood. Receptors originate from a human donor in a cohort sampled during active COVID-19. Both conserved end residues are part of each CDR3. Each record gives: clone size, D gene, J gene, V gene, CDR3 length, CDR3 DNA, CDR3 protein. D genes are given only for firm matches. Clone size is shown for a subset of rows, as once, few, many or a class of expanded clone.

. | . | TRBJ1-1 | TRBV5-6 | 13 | TGTGCCAGCAGCTTGTCTTTTGTCACTGAAGCTTTCTTT | CASSLSFVTEAFF
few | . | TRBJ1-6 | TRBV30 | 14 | TGTGCCTGGAGGATTGGACAGTATAATTCACCCCTCCACTTT | CAWRIGQYNSPLHF
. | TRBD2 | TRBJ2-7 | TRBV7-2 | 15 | TGTGCCAGCAGCGTATTTAGCGGGGGGGACTGGGAGCAGTACTTC | CASSVFSGGDWEQYF
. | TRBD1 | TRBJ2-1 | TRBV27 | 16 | TGTGCCAGCAGCTCCCCCGGGACAGGGGGCTACAATGAGCAGTTCTTC | CASSSPGTGGYNEQFF
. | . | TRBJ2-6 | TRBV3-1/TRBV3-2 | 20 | TGTGCCAGCAGCCAGAAGCGGTGGGGATTTCAAGGATCTGGGGCCAACGTCCTGACTTTC | CASSQKRWGFQGSGANVLTF
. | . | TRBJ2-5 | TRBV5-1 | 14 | TGCGCCAGCAGCTCATCAGGGGTCCAAGAGACCCAGTACTTC | CASSSSGVQETQYF
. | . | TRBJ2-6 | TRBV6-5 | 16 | TGTGCCAGCAGTTACTCGTGGGGGGCTGGGGCCAACGTCCTGACTTTC | CASSYSWGAGANVLTF
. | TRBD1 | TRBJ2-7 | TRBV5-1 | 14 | TGCGCCAGCAGACCGGGACAGGGGCTAAACGAGCAGTACTTC | CASRPGQGLNEQYF
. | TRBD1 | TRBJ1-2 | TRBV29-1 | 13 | TGCAGCGCTGGGACAGGAGGTTTACAGGGCTACACCTTC | CSAGTGGLQGYTF
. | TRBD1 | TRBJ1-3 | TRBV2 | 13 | TGTGCCAGCCAAGACAGGGCTGGAAACACCATATATTTT | CASQDRAGNTIYF
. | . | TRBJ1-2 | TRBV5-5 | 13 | TGTGCCAGCAGCGCTGGGGGGGACTATGGCTACACCTTC | CASSAGGDYGYTF
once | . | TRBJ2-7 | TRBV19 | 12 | TGTGCCAGTAGTAGCTCAGGGCGCGAGCAGTACTTC | CASSSSGREQYF
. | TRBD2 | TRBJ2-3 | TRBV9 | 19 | TGTGCCAGCAGCCTAGGACTAGCGGGGGGGCTTACGGGGACAGATACGCAGTATTTT | CASSLGLAGGLTGTDTQYF
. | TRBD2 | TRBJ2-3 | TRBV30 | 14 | TGTGCCTGGACACCGGGGGGTGGCGCAGATACGCAGTATTTT | CAWTPGGGADTQYF
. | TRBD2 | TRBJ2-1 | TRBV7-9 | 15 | TGTGCCAGCAGCGGACTAGCGGCTTACGGTAGGGAGCAGTTCTTC | CASSGLAAYGREQFF
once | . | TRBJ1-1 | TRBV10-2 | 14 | TGCGCCAGCAGCTTAAACAGGGTCCCCGGGGAAGCTTTCTTT | CASSLNRVPGEAFF
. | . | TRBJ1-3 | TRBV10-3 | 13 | TGTGCCGCAGGGAGGGGTACTGGAAACACCATATATTTT | CAAGRGTGNTIYF
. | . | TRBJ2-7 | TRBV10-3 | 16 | TGTGCCATCAGTGGGAGGATAATCGAAGGGAACTACGAGCAGTACTTC | CAISGRIIEGNYEQYF
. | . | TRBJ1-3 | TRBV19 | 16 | TGTGCCAGTAGTATTAACAGGCGACTCTCTGGAAACACCATATATTTT | CASSINRRLSGNTIYF
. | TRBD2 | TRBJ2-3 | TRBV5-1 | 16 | TGCGCCAGCAGCTTGTCTAGCGGGGGGGCAACAGATACGCAGTATTTT | CASSLSSGGATDTQYF
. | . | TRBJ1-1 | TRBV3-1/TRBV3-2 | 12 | TGTGCCAGCAGCCCCCCCGGGAGGGAAGCTTTCTTT | CASSPPGREAFF
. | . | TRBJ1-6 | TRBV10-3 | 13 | TGTGCCATCAGGACAGGTTATAATTCACCCCTCCACTTT | CAIRTGYNSPLHF
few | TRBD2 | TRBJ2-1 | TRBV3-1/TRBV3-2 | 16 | TGTGCCAGCAGTCGGCTAGCGGGGGCATCCTACAATGAGCAGTTCTTC | CASSRLAGASYNEQFF
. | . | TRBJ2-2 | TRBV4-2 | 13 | TGTGCCAGCAGCCAAGGCGAAGACGGGGAGCTGTTTTTT | CASSQGEDGELFF
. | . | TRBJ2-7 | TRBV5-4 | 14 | TGTGCCAGCAGCTTGGGCAGTTTTACCTACGAGCAGTACTTC | CASSLGSFTYEQYF
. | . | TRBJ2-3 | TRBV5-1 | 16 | TGCGCCAGCAGCTCGGGCTTCGTCCGGGGAACAGATACGCAGTATTTT | CASSSGFVRGTDTQYF
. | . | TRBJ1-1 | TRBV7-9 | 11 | TGTGCCAGCACGATCGACACTGAAGCTTTCTTT | CASTIDTEAFF
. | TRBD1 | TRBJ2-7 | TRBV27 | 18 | TGTGCCAGCAGTTTAAAATGGGGCAGGGGGCGCTTCCCCTACGAGCAGTACTTC | CASSLKWGRGRFPYEQYF